Presented here are 32 T cell receptor beta chains from one specimen sequenced in a study of shared clonotypes between healthy human individuals. Method: immunoSEQ multiplex PCR; TCRdb's copy keeps in-frame clones and lacks some. This table holds about 2,500,000 clones, 85% to 95% found once. The specimen was naive CD4+ T cells sorted from blood. Subset defined: CD45RA+ positively selected. Every receptor here comes from a man between 18 and 35 years old in good health.

The CDR3 protein is CASSQGSRVNNEQFF. DNA of the CDR3: TGCGCCAGCAGCCAAGGGTCCAGGGTCAACAATGAGCAGTTCTTC. V usage is TRBV4-3 and J usage is TRBJ2-1; TRBD1 might be the D (5 bases). V was pared by 1 base and J by 5 bases, with 12 bases between. CDR3 length equals 15 residues. Germline V gene data show CDR1 as LGHNA and CDR2 as YSLEER.

The CDR3: CASSLETLAKNIQYF. The CDR3 nucleotides read TGTGCCAGCAGCTTAGAAACTTTAGCCAAAAACATTCAGTACTTC. V is TRBV11-2 and J is TRBJ2-4; D gene unclear. The CDR3 runs 15 residues. CDR1 is SGHAT and CDR2 is FQNNGV in the germline V gene. The ends were cut back, 0 bases at V and 0 bases at J, with 6 bases in the middle.

V gene TRBV6-6 combines with J gene TRBJ2-7; maybe TRBD2 (6 bases). V shed 2 bases and J shed 5 bases, with 16 bases lying between them. Germline lookup yields CDR1 MNHNY and CDR2 SVGAGI (reference sequence). This CDR3 spans 15 amino acids. The CDR3 region is CASSYTRGEFDEQYF. The CDR3 nucleotides are TGTGCCAGCAGTTACACTCGCGGGGAGTTCGACGAGCAGTACTTC.

V is TRBV9 and J is TRBJ1-3, with a weak D call TRBD1 (5 bases). Trimming took off 0 bases at V and 4 bases at J, with 11 bases between the two ends. This CDR3 has 15 residues. Germline V CDR1 and CDR2: SGDLS, YYNGEE. CDR3 in DNA: TGTGCCAGCAGCGTAGAGGGGAACGGGGGAAACACCATATATTTT. Translation: CASSVEGNGGNTIYF.

Regarding this clone: Other DNA sequences from this sample encode an identical CDR3 as well. This chain links TRBV25-1 with TRBJ1-3; D is ambiguous. The germline V and J ends were trimmed by 2 bases and 0 bases, with 5 bases remaining between them. Germline V gene lookup returns CDR1 MGHDK and CDR2 SYGVNS. The CDR3 runs to 14 residues. The CDR3 coding sequence is TGTGCCAGCAGTGAAGTGGCCTCTGGAAACACCATATATTTT. Its protein is CASSEVASGNTIYF.

The chain employs TRBV18 and TRBJ1-5; 7 bases are a match to TRBD1. CDR3 size: 16 residues. The junction had 10 bases not matched to a gene; V was cut back by 2 bases and J by 6 bases. Germline CDR1 is KGHSH and CDR2 is LQKENI. The CDR3: CASSPGVPTGVQPQHF. The CDR3 DNA follows: TGTGCCAGCTCACCAGGGGTCCCCACAGGGGTTCAGCCCCAGCATTTT.

CDR3 nucleotide sequence: TGTGCCAGTAGTATCAACAGGGGAGGCTCCTACGAGCAGTACTTC. Protein: CASSINRGGSYEQYF. This chain uses TRBV19 with TRBJ2-7; perhaps TRBD1 as D (7 bases). Trimming removed 3 bases from V and 0 bases from J, with 12 bases in between. The CDR3 runs to 15 residues. In germline, CDR1 is LNHDA, CDR2 SQIVND (reference sequence).

The chain recombines TRBV28 with TRBJ2-5; 8 nucleotides align to TRBD1. The CDR3 has 13 amino acids. Germline values: CDR1 MDHEN, CDR2 SYDVKM. Trimming at V came to 6 bases and at J to 11 bases, leaving 11 bases not matched to a gene. CDR3 in DNA: TGTGCCAGCAGGCCCGGACAGGGCGGAGAGCAGTACTTC. Translated, it gives CASRPGQGGEQYF.

This chain joins TRBV7-9 and TRBJ2-1; TRBD1 matches at 10 bases. Germline loops: CDR1 SEHNR, CDR2 FQNEAQ (reference sequence). Unmatched junction bases numbered 8, after V lost 5 bases and J lost 10 bases. The CDR3 length is 14 residues. The CDR3 nucleotides read TGTGCCAGCAGCCCGGGACAGGGGTCATGGGAGCAGTTCTTC. The encoded protein is CASSPGQGSWEQFF.

The chain has TRBV18 and TRBJ1-4; 7 bases line up with TRBD1. The CDR3 consists of 15 residues. V lost 4 bases, J lost 7 bases, and 9 bases stayed unmatched. Germline CDR1 reads KGHSH; CDR2 reads LQKENI. The CDR3 spells CASSREGAYSEKLFF. In DNA form, the CDR3 reads TGTGCCAGCTCACGTGAGGGGGCGTATAGTGAAAAACTGTTTTTT.

The genes are TRBV5-1 and TRBJ1-6; no clear D gene. In germline, CDR1 is SGHRS, CDR2 YFSETQ. The germline V and J ends were trimmed by 0 bases and 9 bases, with 10 bases remaining between them. This CDR3 has 14 residues. The CDR3 reads CASSLGPPGSPLHF. The CDR3 nucleotides are TGCGCCAGCAGCTTGGGGCCCCCCGGTTCACCCCTCCACTTT.

This clone has more than one count but fewer than ten. V and J are TRBV4-1 and TRBJ1-2; D is uncertain. The V end lost 0 bases, the J end lost 6 bases, and 17 bases lay between the germline ends. CDR1 is MGHRA, CDR2 YSYEKL, per germline. The CDR3 has 16 residues. For the CDR3, the DNA is TGCGCCAGCAGCCAAGAAGGCTACAAGGAAAGGCATGGCTACACCTTC. Its protein product is CASSQEGYKERHGYTF.

The chain carries TRBV10-3 and TRBJ2-3, with D possibly TRBD1 on 5 matching bases. Deletions cut 2 bases from V and 2 bases from J, with 11 bases between. This CDR3 has 15 residues. CDR1 is ENHRY, CDR2 SYGVKD, per germline. The DNA for the CDR3 is TGTGCCATCAGTGAGGTACAGGTTTACACAGATACGCAGTATTTT. This translates into CAISEVQVYTDTQYF.

This rearrangement joins TRBV29-1 to TRBJ2-7; D possibly matches TRBD1 or TRBD2 (5 bases each). Between the trimmed V and J ends, which lost 6 bases and 5 bases, there was a span of 14 bases. There are 12 residues in the CDR3. CDR1 is SQVTM, CDR2 ANQGSEA, per germline. The CDR3 DNA sequence: TGCAGCGTCGCTAGACAGCGGCACGAGCAGTACTTC. As protein: CSVARQRHEQYF.

The rearrangement joins TRBV5-1 to TRBJ1-2, with no clear D. V lost 0 bases, J lost 6 bases, and 15 bases lay in between. The germline gives CDR1 SGHRS, CDR2 YFSETQ. There are 15 residues in the CDR3. In DNA, the CDR3 is TGCGCCAGCAGCTTGGTTTCGCCCGGCGGGGATGGCTACACCTTC. Translation gives CASSLVSPGGDGYTF.

The rearrangement uses TRBV19 and TRBJ1-1; D gene unclear. The V and J ends lost 5 bases and 1 base respectively, with 8 bases between them. The germline CDR1 and CDR2 sequences are LNHDA and SQIVND (reference sequence). The CDR3 covers 13 residues. The CDR3 DNA sequence: TGTGCCAGTAGTGAGGGAGGGAACACTGAAGCTTTCTTT. Residues: CASSEGGNTEAFF.

V usage is TRBV19 and J usage is TRBJ1-3; possible D gene TRBD1, 5 bases. This CDR3 spans 17 amino acids. In germline, CDR1 is LNHDA, CDR2 SQIVND (reference sequence). The V end lost 4 bases, the J end lost 4 bases, and 20 bases lay between the germline ends. CDR3 DNA: TGTGCCAGTAGTACGGATCTCCAGGGCAGTCTGGGAAACACCATATATTTT. Translating it yields CASSTDLQGSLGNTIYF.

The rearrangement uses TRBV5-1 and TRBJ2-1; the D gene is possibly TRBD1 (6 bases). Looked up from germline, CDR1 is SGHRS and CDR2 is YFSETQ. This CDR3 is 16 amino acids long. Trimming took 2 bases from V and 0 from J, leaving 12 bases between them. The CDR3 spells CASSLSGASSYNEQFF. The CDR3 bases are TGCGCCAGCAGCTTATCAGGGGCTAGCTCCTACAATGAGCAGTTCTTC. The whole variable domain, filled in from reference TRBV5-1 and TRBJ2-1, reads KAGVTQTPRYLIKTRGQQVTLSCSPISGHRSVSWYQQTPGQGLQFLFEYFSETQRNKGNFPGRFSGRQFSNSRSEMNVSTLELGDSALYLCASSLSGASSYNEQFFGPGTRLTVL.

CDR3 in DNA: TGTGCTAGTGCCTCTAACCGGGACAGAACCTACGAGCAGTACTTC. Amino acids: CASASNRDRTYEQYF. The gene calls are TRBV12-5 and TRBJ2-7, with 7 bases aligning to TRBD1. Germline V gene lookup returns CDR1 LGHNT and CDR2 FRNRAP. J gave up 2 bases and V 7 bases, and 11 bases lay outside the gene matches. The CDR3 consists of 15 residues.

With respect to this clone: The sample carries other DNA sequences with the same CDR3. The rearrangement joins TRBV7-9 to TRBJ2-7; D unclear. Germline CDR1 reads SEHNR; CDR2 reads FQNEAQ (reference sequence). This CDR3 has 13 amino acids. The ends were cut back, 2 bases at V and 1 base at J, with 6 bases in the middle. The CDR3 DNA reads TGTGCCAGCAGCTTAAGCCCGTCCTACGAGCAGTACTTC. Its translation is CASSLSPSYEQYF. Full variable domain (rest looked up from reference TRBV7-9 and TRBJ2-7): DTGVSQNPRHKITKRGQNVTFRCDPISEHNRLYWYRQTLGQGPEFLTYFQNEAQLEKSRLLSDRFSAERPKGSFSTLEIQRTEQGDSAMYLCASSLSPSYEQYFGPGTRLTVT.

The V and J genes are TRBV5-8 and TRBJ2-7, with D possibly being TRBD1 or TRBD2 (5 bases each). Germline V gene lookup returns CDR1 SGHTS and CDR2 YDEGEE. The length of the CDR3 is 15 residues. V shed 1 base and J shed 5 bases, with 16 bases lying between them. The CDR3, as DNA: TGTGCCAGCAGCTTGCAGGGTTTGGGGAGCGACGAGCAGTACTTC. Its protein is CASSLQGLGSDEQYF.

This chain connects TRBV7-8 to TRBJ1-6; 8 bases agree with TRBD1. Unmatched junction bases numbered 4, after V lost 2 bases and J lost 7 bases. Germline-derived CDR1 and CDR2 are SGHVS and FQNEAQ. The CDR3 consists of 15 residues. CDR3 region: CASSLQDRDNSPLHF. The CDR3 nucleotides read TGTGCCAGCAGCTTACAGGACAGGGACAATTCACCCCTCCACTTT.

The chain links TRBV18 to TRBJ2-4; no firm D call. Trimming shortened V by 2 bases and J by 0 bases, and 11 bases separated the two germline ends. This CDR3 has 16 amino acids. Germline CDR1 reads KGHSH; CDR2 reads LQKENI. The CDR3 is CASSPDFFEAKNIQYF. Here the CDR3 DNA reads TGTGCCAGCTCACCAGACTTTTTTGAAGCCAAAAACATTCAGTACTTC.

This clone was recorded only once. J is TRBJ2-7 and V is TRBV7-2, with D maybe TRBD2 (6 bases). The CDR3 extends over 13 amino acids. Trimming removed 0 bases at V and 7 bases at J, with 10 bases between. The V gene's germline CDR1 is SGHTA and CDR2 FQGNSA. CDR3 coding DNA: TGTGCCAGCAGCTTAGCCGGGAGCGGTGAGCAGTACTTC. The encoded protein is CASSLAGSGEQYF.

CDR3 nucleotide sequence: TGTGCCAGCAGCTGGGGGGCGGGGCTACTGTGGTATTTT. Translated, it gives CASSWGAGLLWYF. The genes are TRBV7-2 and TRBJ2-3; D is tentatively TRBD1 or TRBD2 (6 bases each). Germline CDR1 SGHTA, CDR2 FQGNSA. The V end was cut by 4 bases, the J end by 14 bases, with 19 bases between. CDR3 length equals 13 residues.

The chain couples TRBV29-1 to TRBJ1-6; D perhaps matches TRBD1 (6 bases). The CDR3 extends over 14 amino acids. The V end was cut by 4 bases, the J end by 10 bases, with 17 bases between. From germline, CDR1 is SQVTM and CDR2 ANQGSEA. The CDR3 loop is CSVGVTGPYSPLHF. The CDR3 DNA reads as TGCAGCGTTGGTGTGACAGGCCCCTACTCACCCCTCCACTTT.

The chain recombines TRBV12-5 with TRBJ1-4; no clear D gene. Between the trimmed V and J ends, which lost 5 bases and 4 bases, there was a span of 23 bases. The CDR3 sequence is 18 residues long. CDR1 is LGHNT and CDR2 is FRNRAP in the germline V gene. The CDR3: CASGPASIAAAYNEKLFF. The CDR3 DNA reads as TGTGCTAGTGGTCCTGCTTCGATTGCGGCGGCTTATAATGAAAAACTGTTTTTT. Supplemented by reference TRBV12-5 and TRBJ1-4, the full variable domain reads DARVTQTPRHKVTEMGQEVTMRCQPILGHNTVFWYRQTMMQGLELLAYFRNRAPLDDSGMPKDRFSAEMPDATLATLKIQPSEPRDSAVYFCASGPASIAAAYNEKLFFGSGTQLSVL.

The chain couples TRBV7-8 to TRBJ2-7; maybe TRBD2 (5 bases). Germline V gene data show CDR1 as SGHVS and CDR2 as FQNEAQ. The length of the CDR3 is 16 residues. Deletions cut 4 bases from V and 4 bases from J, with 20 bases between. CDR3 region: CASSSSSPVAGYEQYF. As DNA, the CDR3 is TGTGCCAGCAGCTCTTCTTCTCCTGTCGCGGGTTACGAGCAGTACTTC. Looking up the rest from reference TRBV7-8 and TRBJ2-7 gives the full variable domain: GAGVSQSPRYKVAKRGQDVALRCDPISGHVSLFWYQQALGQGPEFLTYFQNEAQLDKSGLPSDRFFAERPEGSVSTLKIQRTQQEDSAVYLCASSSSSPVAGYEQYFGPGTRLTVT.

The chain links TRBV7-8 to TRBJ2-7, with 10 positions matching TRBD2. Per germline, CDR1 SGHVS and CDR2 FQNEAQ. The CDR3 runs 16 residues. V shed 5 bases, J shed 4 bases, and the junction held 11 bases outside the gene matches. The CDR3 DNA reads TGTGCCAGCAGCACCCTGCTAGCGGGAGTTTCTTACGAGCAGTACTTC. Translation gives CASSTLLAGVSYEQYF.

This clone has just one count. The chain combines TRBV6-1 with TRBJ1-5; TRBD1 agrees at 7 bases. Germline CDR1 is MNHNS and CDR2 is SASEGT. After removal of 2 bases from V and 7 bases from J, the junction contained 14 bases not matched to a gene. This CDR3 contains 17 residues. CDR3 DNA: TGTGCCAGCAGTGAACTTACGTTCATACAGGGGTCCCAGCCCCAGCATTTT. Protein product: CASSELTFIQGSQPQHF.

This chain uses TRBV6-4 with TRBJ2-7, with a tentative D call TRBD2 (7 bases). The CDR3 runs 12 residues. Per the germline V gene, CDR1 is MRHNA and CDR2 is SNTAGT. The V end was cut by 8 bases, the J end by 6 bases, with 14 bases between. The CDR3 reads CASRGGVGEQYF. Here the CDR3 DNA reads TGTGCCAGCCGAGGGGGGGTGGGCGAGCAGTACTTC.

In regard to this clone: The same CDR3 arises from other DNA sequences in this sample as well. The V and J genes are TRBV28 and TRBJ2-2; D possibly matches TRBD1 or TRBD2 (5 bases each). V dropped 5 bases and J dropped 6 bases, with 16 bases sitting between them. This CDR3 spans 15 amino acids. In germline, CDR1 is MDHEN, CDR2 SYDVKM. The CDR3, as DNA: TGTGCCAGCAGTCCAGTCAGGGTGGAGGCCGGGGAGCTGTTTTTT. Translated, it gives CASSPVRVEAGELFF.